This is a list of T cell receptor beta chains from one sample in a study of shared clonotypes between healthy human individuals. TCRdb's copy holds only in-frame clones and misses some; the assay was immunoSEQ multiplex PCR. The sample records hundreds of thousands of clones, roughly 80% being singletons. Sequencing was carried out using PBMCs. These receptor sequences come from a woman aged 40-49 years in good health. Some clones in this sample may be carry-over from other donors' samples. Each CDR3 is given with its conserved first and last residue. A D gene is named only where the DNA matches it firmly. Clone size appears in some rows only: once, few, many, or a class for an expanded clone.

cdr3_aa cdr3_nt j_call v_call d_call clone_size
CASSSMGGGLYEQYF TGTGCCAGCAGTTCAATGGGAGGGGGCTTGTACGAGCAGTACTTC TRBJ2-7 TRBV27 - -
CASTLGGGISGYTF TGTGCCAGCACTTTGGGAGGGGGGATTAGTGGCTACACCTTC TRBJ1-2 TRBV6-6 - -
CASSRTAANTGELFF TGTGCCAGCAGCCGGACAGCCGCGAACACCGGGGAGCTGTTTTTT TRBJ2-2 TRBV9 - -
CASSFTDSYNEQFF TGCGCCAGCAGCTTTACGGACTCCTACAATGAGCAGTTCTTC TRBJ2-1 TRBV5-1 - -
CASSLQSSQPQHF TGTGCCAGCAGCTTACAAAGTAGTCAGCCCCAGCATTTT TRBJ1-5 TRBV7-2 - -
CASSLSVGVGVSEAFF TGTGCCAGCAGTTTATCGGTGGGAGTAGGAGTTTCTGAAGCTTTCTTT TRBJ1-1 TRBV27 - -
CASSLVASGNRDEQFF TGTGCCAGCAGCTTAGTGGCTAGCGGGAATCGGGATGAGCAGTTCTTC TRBJ2-1 TRBV13 TRBD2 -
CASSPRTGGQETQYF TGTGCCAGCAGCCCCCGGACAGGGGGACAAGAGACCCAGTACTTC TRBJ2-5 TRBV7-9 TRBD1 -
CASSQGPTGANVLTF TGCGCCAGCAGCCAAGGGCCCACGGGGGCCAACGTCCTGACTTTC TRBJ2-6 TRBV4-3 - -
CASGRGFEHPGELFF TGTGCCAGCGGCAGGGGATTCGAACACCCCGGGGAGCTGTTTTTT TRBJ2-2 TRBV2 - -
CASSRAGMNTEAFF TGTGCCAGCAGCCGGGCGGGGATGAACACTGAAGCTTTCTTT TRBJ1-1 TRBV4-2 - -
CASSRDRGRQPQHF TGTGCCAGCAGTCGGGACAGGGGTAGGCAGCCCCAGCATTTT TRBJ1-5 TRBV28 TRBD1 few
CAWSAGLAGGHTQYF TGTGCCTGGAGTGCCGGACTAGCGGGAGGCCATACGCAGTATTTT TRBJ2-3 TRBV30 TRBD2 -
CASSPPALAAYNEQFF TGTGCCAGCTCACCACCTGCACTAGCGGCGTACAATGAGCAGTTCTTC TRBJ2-1 TRBV18 TRBD2 once
CASSPFFQGSGANVLTF TGTGCCAGCTCACCATTTTTCCAGGGGTCTGGGGCCAACGTCCTGACTTTC TRBJ2-6 TRBV18 - -
CARSSPRGLDGEQFF TGTGCCAGAAGCTCCCCCAGGGGACTGGACGGTGAGCAGTTCTTC TRBJ2-1 TRBV5-3 - -
CASSPLDTQSYNEQFF TGTGCCAGCTCACCTCTCGATACTCAATCCTACAATGAGCAGTTCTTC TRBJ2-1 TRBV18 - once
CASSPDGRFYEQYF TGTGCCAGCAGCCCCGACGGACGATTCTACGAGCAGTACTTC TRBJ2-7 TRBV11-2 - -
CASSQGRNSPLHF TGTGCCAGCAGCCAAGGCCGTAATTCACCCCTCCACTTT TRBJ1-6 TRBV4-2 - -
CASSSTRASPYF TGTGCCAGCAGTTCCACGCGGGCCTCGCCGTACTTC TRBJ2-7 TRBV28 - -
CASSRAGQLSGNTIYF TGTGCCAGTAGCCGTGCAGGACAGCTCTCTGGAAACACCATATATTTT TRBJ1-3 TRBV19 - -
CSVGPGAYEQYF TGCAGCGTTGGCCCGGGGGCCTACGAGCAGTACTTC TRBJ2-7 TRBV29-1 - few
CASSPGTGSQPQHF TGCGCCAGCAGCCCCGGGACAGGGAGTCAGCCCCAGCATTTT TRBJ1-5 TRBV5-1 TRBD1 -
CASRLGENTEAFF TGTGCCAGCAGACTCGGGGAGAACACTGAAGCTTTCTTT TRBJ1-1 TRBV2 - -
CSVEEGGGGYTF TGCAGCGTTGAAGAAGGAGGGGGTGGCTACACCTTC TRBJ1-2 TRBV29-1 - -
CASSPSGGYVYTF TGCGCCAGCAGCCCGTCCGGAGGCTATGTCTACACCTTC TRBJ1-2 TRBV5-1 - few
CASSHGREGTGELFF TGCGCCAGCAGCCATGGTCGGGAGGGGACCGGGGAGCTGTTTTTT TRBJ2-2 TRBV4-1 TRBD2 -
CASRPEAGGAYNEQFF TGTGCTTCTCGGCCAGAGGCGGGAGGGGCTTACAATGAGCAGTTCTTC TRBJ2-1 TRBV13 TRBD2 -
CASSPPGLRSYEQYF TGTGCCAGCAGCCCCCCGGGACTTAGATCCTACGAGCAGTACTTC TRBJ2-7 TRBV7-9 - -
CASSKNPDVSYEQYF TGTGCCAGCAGTAAGAATCCGGACGTCTCCTACGAGCAGTACTTC TRBJ2-7 TRBV6-5 - -
CASNPGQGKYNEQFF TGCGCCAGCAATCCGGGACAGGGGAAGTACAATGAGCAGTTCTTC TRBJ2-1 TRBV4-1 TRBD1 -
CASSQGNWGSGANVLTF TGCGCCAGCAGTCAGGGAAATTGGGGCTCTGGGGCCAACGTCCTGACTTTC TRBJ2-6 TRBV23-1 - -
CASSSKTSNDEQYF TGTGCCAGCAGCTCCAAGACTAGTAACGACGAGCAGTACTTC TRBJ2-7 TRBV5-4 - -
CASSSHGSPNTEAFF TGTGCCAGCAGTTCCCACGGGAGTCCGAACACTGAAGCTTTCTTT TRBJ1-1 TRBV28 - -
CASSSLPSGSDNEQFF TGTGCCAGCAGCTCCTTGCCTAGCGGGAGCGACAATGAGCAGTTCTTC TRBJ2-1 TRBV7-3 TRBD2 -
CASRQGEASNQPQHF TGTGCCAGCAGACAGGGGGAGGCGAGCAATCAGCCCCAGCATTTT TRBJ1-5 TRBV6-5 TRBD1 once
CASSVSSGRNEQFF TGTGCCAGCAGCGTAAGTAGCGGGAGGAATGAGCAGTTCTTC TRBJ2-1 TRBV9 TRBD2 few
CASSINRDVTEAFF TGTGCCAGTAGTATAAACAGGGACGTCACTGAAGCTTTCTTT TRBJ1-1 TRBV19 - -
CASSLWLETQYF TGTGCCAGCAGCTTATGGCTGGAGACCCAGTACTTC TRBJ2-5 TRBV11-3 - -
CASKMGRYEQYF TGTGCCAGCAAAATGGGCAGATACGAGCAGTACTTC TRBJ2-7 TRBV2 - -
CASSEGQANEKLFF TGTGCCAGCAGTGAGGGTCAGGCTAATGAAAAACTGTTTTTT TRBJ1-4 TRBV2 - -
CASSYGTENQPQHF TGTGCCAGCAGTTACGGGACGGAGAATCAGCCCCAGCATTTT TRBJ1-5 TRBV6-9 - -
CASIPDLPEQYF TGCGCCAGCATTCCGGACCTCCCCGAGCAGTACTTC TRBJ2-7 TRBV5-1 - -
CASSSIGQGGEQYF TGTGCCAGCAGCTCGATCGGACAGGGTGGCGAGCAGTACTTC TRBJ2-7 TRBV7-6 TRBD1 once
CASSIKENTEAFF TGCGCCAGCAGCATCAAAGAAAACACTGAAGCTTTCTTT TRBJ1-1 TRBV5-1 - -
CASSGSHRGTYEQYF TGCGCCAGCAGCGGAAGCCACAGGGGCACCTACGAGCAGTACTTC TRBJ2-7 TRBV4-3 TRBD1 -
CASSRSSSNYGYTF TGTGCCAGCTCAAGGTCTTCTTCTAACTATGGCTACACCTTC TRBJ1-2 TRBV18 - few
CASSSGTSGRAPYNEQFF TGTGCCAGCAGCTCCGGGACTAGCGGGAGGGCCCCCTACAATGAGCAGTTCTTC TRBJ2-1 TRBV7-2 TRBD2 -
CSVPAGVTDTQYF TGCAGCGTTCCCGCGGGAGTCACAGATACGCAGTATTTT TRBJ2-3 TRBV29-1 TRBD2 -
CATSRGGVVPPYEQYF TGTGCCACCAGCAGGGGAGGGGTGGTTCCACCCTACGAGCAGTACTTC TRBJ2-7 TRBV15 TRBD2 -
CSGGPGDGYTF TGCAGTGGGGGGCCTGGGGATGGCTACACCTTC TRBJ1-2 TRBV20-1 - few
CASSPGQLNTEAFF TGTGCCAGCAGTCCGGGACAGTTGAACACTGAAGCTTTCTTT TRBJ1-1 TRBV28 TRBD1 few
CASSPTGHNTGELFF TGCGCCAGCAGTCCAACAGGACATAACACCGGGGAGCTGTTTTTT TRBJ2-2 TRBV10-1 - -
CAWRLGLHTDTQYF TGTGCCTGGAGGTTAGGACTCCACACAGATACGCAGTATTTT TRBJ2-3 TRBV30 - -
CAWSDSGGQPQHF TGTGCCTGGAGTGACAGCGGGGGACAGCCCCAGCATTTT TRBJ1-5 TRBV30 - -
CASSQTHASLYEQYF TGTGCCAGCAGCCAAACTCACGCTAGTCTCTACGAGCAGTACTTC TRBJ2-7 TRBV7-8 - -
CASSKGLAGGGETQYF TGTGCCAGCAGTAAGGGACTAGCGGGAGGTGGCGAGACCCAGTACTTC TRBJ2-5 TRBV28 TRBD2 -
CASGSWGFGTGEQYF TGTGCCAGCGGTAGTTGGGGCTTCGGGACAGGGGAGCAGTACTTC TRBJ2-7 TRBV27 TRBD1 -
CASSPQSGRGGVETQYF TGTGCCAGCAGCCCCCAATCGGGGAGAGGTGGGGTGGAGACCCAGTACTTC TRBJ2-5 TRBV5-4 - -
CASSEGLVKVNEQFF TGTGCCAGCAGTGAAGGGCTAGTCAAGGTCAATGAGCAGTTCTTC TRBJ2-1 TRBV6-4 - -